A single sample is the source of the 6 T cell receptor beta chains below, sequenced in a study of T cells in Graves' hyperthyroidism and ophthalmopathy. The CDR3 regions of TCR beta were amplified from RNA transcripts. TCR CDR3 regions were first amplified by RT-PCR with HTBI primers. TCRdb ran MiXCR on the multiplex PCR reads and lists one entry per CDR3 protein. The sample consists of about 700,000 distinct CDR3 sequences, around 15% of them appearing once. Sequenced: blood. Receptors were obtained from a woman between 18 and 30 years old with Graves' hyperthyroidism.

This clonotype appeared many times. The chain uses TRBV5-1 and TRBJ2-1, with unresolved D. The CDR3 has 18 amino acids. V lost 4 bases and J lost 0, with 20 bases in between. Germline V CDR1 and CDR2: SGHRS, YFSETQ. The DNA of the CDR3 is TGCGCCAGCAGCCCGATTCCCACGATCTGGGCCTCCTACAATGAGCAGTTCTTC. Encoded protein: CASSPIPTIWASYNEQFF.

This clonotype came up a few times. The chain joins TRBV15 to TRBJ2-2; D is undetermined. Germline lookup yields CDR1 LNHNV and CDR2 YYDKDF (reference sequence). The CDR3 covers 12 residues. V was shortened by 3 bases and J by 6 bases, with 5 bases between the two germline ends. The CDR3 bases are TGTGCCACCAGCAGCGAACCCGGGGAGCTGTTTTTT. Translating it yields CATSSEPGELFF.

This clonotype was counted ten times or more. V usage is TRBV30 and J usage is TRBJ1-3; TRBD1 aligns across 9 bases. The CDR3 sequence is 14 residues long. Per the germline V gene, CDR1 is GTSNPN and CDR2 is SVGIG (reference sequence). Trimming removed 8 bases from V and 5 bases from J; junction bases left unmatched: 10. This CDR3 reads CAGTGSSERNTIYF. DNA of the CDR3: TGTGCCGGGACAGGGTCGTCCGAACGAAACACCATATATTTT. Together with reference TRBV30 and TRBJ1-3, the CDR3 gives the full variable domain: SQTIHQWPATLVQPVGSPLSLECTVEGTSNPNLYWYRQAAGRGLQLLFYSVGIGQISSEVPQNLSASRPQDRQFILSSKKLLLSDSGFYLCAGTGSSERNTIYFGEGSWLTVV.

This chain's CDR3 is CASTRSDSGHNEQFF. As DNA, the CDR3 is TGTGCCAGTACCCGAAGTGATAGCGGCCACAATGAGCAGTTCTTC. The chain couples TRBV19 to TRBJ2-1; tentative D call: TRBD2 (6 bases). Germline assignment: CDR1 LNHDA and CDR2 SQIVND (reference sequence). V lost 7 bases, J lost 5 bases, and 18 bases lay in between. This CDR3 region has 15 residues.

The gene calls are TRBV29-1 and TRBJ2-3; 14 bases match TRBD2. Germline-derived CDR1 and CDR2 are SQVTM and ANQGSEA. With V trimmed by 6 bases and J by 5 bases, 16 bases remained unmatched. This CDR3 comprises 18 residues. Here the CDR3 DNA reads TGCAGCGTCACAAGAGCCGGACTAGCGGGAGGATCGATAGATACGCAGTATTTT. This gives the protein CSVTRAGLAGGSIDTQYF.

V gene TRBV10-3 combines with J gene TRBJ1-1, with D maybe TRBD1 (5 bases). With 0 bases removed from V and 6 bases from J, the gap between germline ends came to 8 bases. Germline CDR1 reads ENHRY; CDR2 reads SYGVKD. The CDR3 consists of 13 residues. CDR3 nucleotide sequence: TGTGCCATCAGTGAGTCGTGGGGCGCTGAAGCTTTCTTT. Amino acids: CAISESWGAEAFF.